This TCR beta chain came from a study of regulatory T cells in long-lasting Graves disease. For the study at large: Patients newly diagnosed with Graves' had been on antithyroid drugs for under 3 months. The study's findings and limits: A greater number of public clonotypes (under 3,000) was shared by persistent patients than by new patients (around 1,000).

The time point was: newly diagnosed GD, antithyroid drugs for less than 3 months. PBMC RNA served as the TCR library source. Diagnoses of Graves' disease were made by American Thyroid Association guidelines. For TCR beta, libraries came from iRepertoire HTBI primers and Arm-PCR of CDR3 regions. MiXCR was run by TCRdb on the multiplex PCR reads, yielding one entry per CDR3 protein. The sample yields some 600,000 distinct CDR3 sequences, around 16% seen once. In regard to this clonotype: Its specificity is not known.

This sample was shared with a second study, whose subject was T cells in Graves' hyperthyroidism and ophthalmopathy. That source notes: The study used the HTBI primer set for a first-round RT-PCR of the TCR CDR3.

The specimen comprised peripheral blood mononuclear cells (PBMCs), sampled at new diagnosis, from a patient treated with antithyroid drugs. The receptor's source is a man in his late teens or twenties with Graves disease.

The CDR3 here is CASSEGLGQIGYEQYF. The CDR3, as DNA: TGTGCCAGCAGTGAAGGATTGGGGCAGATCGGTTACGAGCAGTACTTC. The chain employs TRBV6-1 and TRBJ2-7, with TRBD1 as a possible D gene (5 bases). Trimming left V 1 base short and J 4 bases short, with 17 bases between. The CDR3 runs to 16 residues. Germline lookup yields CDR1 MNHNS and CDR2 SASEGT.